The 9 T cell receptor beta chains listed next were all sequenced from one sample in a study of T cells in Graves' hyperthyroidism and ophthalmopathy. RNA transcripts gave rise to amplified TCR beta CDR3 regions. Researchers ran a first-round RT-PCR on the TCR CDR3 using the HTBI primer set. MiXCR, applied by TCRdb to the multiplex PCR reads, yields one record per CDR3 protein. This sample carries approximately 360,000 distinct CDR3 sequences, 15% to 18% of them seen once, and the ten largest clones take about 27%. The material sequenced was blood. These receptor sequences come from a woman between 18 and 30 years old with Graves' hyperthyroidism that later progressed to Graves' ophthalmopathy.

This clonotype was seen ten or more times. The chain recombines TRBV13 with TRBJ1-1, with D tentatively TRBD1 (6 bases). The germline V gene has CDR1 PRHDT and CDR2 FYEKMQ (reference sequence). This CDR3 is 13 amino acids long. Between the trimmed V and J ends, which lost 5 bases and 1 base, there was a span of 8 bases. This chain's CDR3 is CASSTQGNTEAFF. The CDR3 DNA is TGTGCCAGCAGCACACAGGGGAACACTGAAGCTTTCTTT.

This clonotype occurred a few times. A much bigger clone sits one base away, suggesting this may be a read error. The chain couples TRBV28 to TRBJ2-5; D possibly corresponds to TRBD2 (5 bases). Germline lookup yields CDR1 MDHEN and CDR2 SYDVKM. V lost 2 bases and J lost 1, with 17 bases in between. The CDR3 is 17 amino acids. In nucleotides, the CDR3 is TGTGCCAGCAGTTTAAGATACTTCGGGGAGATCCAAGAGACCCAGTACTTC. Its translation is CASSLRYFGEIQETQYF.

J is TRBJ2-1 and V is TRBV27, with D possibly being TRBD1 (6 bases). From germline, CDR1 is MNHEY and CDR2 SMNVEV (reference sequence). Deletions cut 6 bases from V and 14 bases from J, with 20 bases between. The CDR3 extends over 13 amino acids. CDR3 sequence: CASRTPYRDKEFF. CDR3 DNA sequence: TGTGCCAGCAGAACCCCGTATCGGGACAAGGAGTTCTTC.

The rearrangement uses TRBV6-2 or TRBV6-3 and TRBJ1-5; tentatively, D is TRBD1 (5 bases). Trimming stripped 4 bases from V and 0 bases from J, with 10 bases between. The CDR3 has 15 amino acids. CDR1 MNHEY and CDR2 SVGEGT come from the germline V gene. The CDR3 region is CASSWDLNSNQPQHF. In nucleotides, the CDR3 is TGTGCCAGCAGTTGGGACCTAAATAGCAATCAGCCCCAGCATTTT.

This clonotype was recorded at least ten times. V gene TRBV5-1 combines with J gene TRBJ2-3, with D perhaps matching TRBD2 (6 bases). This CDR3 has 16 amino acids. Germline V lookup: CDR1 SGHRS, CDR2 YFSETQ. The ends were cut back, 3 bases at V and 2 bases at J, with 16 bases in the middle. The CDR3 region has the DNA TGCGCCAGCAGCTCCCTCCCTAGCGACTCCACAGATACGCAGTATTTT. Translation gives CASSSLPSDSTDTQYF.

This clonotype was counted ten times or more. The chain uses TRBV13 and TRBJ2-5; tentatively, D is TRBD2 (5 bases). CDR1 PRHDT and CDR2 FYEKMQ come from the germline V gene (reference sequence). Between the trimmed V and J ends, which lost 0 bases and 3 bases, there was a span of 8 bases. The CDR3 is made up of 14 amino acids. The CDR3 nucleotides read TGTGCCAGCAGCTTAGGAATGGAGGAAGAGACCCAGTACTTC. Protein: CASSLGMEEETQYF.

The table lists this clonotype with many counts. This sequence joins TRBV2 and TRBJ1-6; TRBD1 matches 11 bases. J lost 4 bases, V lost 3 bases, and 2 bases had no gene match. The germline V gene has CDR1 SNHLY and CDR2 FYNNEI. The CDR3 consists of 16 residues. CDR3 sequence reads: CASSEGTGGYNSPLHF. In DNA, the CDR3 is TGTGCCAGCAGTGAGGGGACAGGGGGGTATAATTCACCCCTCCACTTT.

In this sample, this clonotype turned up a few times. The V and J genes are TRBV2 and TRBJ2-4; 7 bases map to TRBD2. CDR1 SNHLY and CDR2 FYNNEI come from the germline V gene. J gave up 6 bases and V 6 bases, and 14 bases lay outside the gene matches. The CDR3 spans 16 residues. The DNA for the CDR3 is TGTGCCAGCAGAGGCTCTAGCGGCCACGGGCTAAACATTCAGTACTTC. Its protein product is CASRGSSGHGLNIQYF.

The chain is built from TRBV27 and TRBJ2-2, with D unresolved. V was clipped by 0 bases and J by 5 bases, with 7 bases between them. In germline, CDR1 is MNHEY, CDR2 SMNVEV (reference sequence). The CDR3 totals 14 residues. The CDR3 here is CASSLSSPTGELFF. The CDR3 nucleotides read TGTGCCAGCAGTTTATCTTCTCCAACCGGGGAGCTGTTTTTT.